Given below is one T cell receptor beta chain in context. Antigen unknown. The data originate from a study of identical twins. Study observations and caveats: Zero-insertion analyses might be partly confounded by invariant T cells like MAIT and iNKT.

A universal primer site was created by template switching, with the cDNA bearing unique molecular identifiers. TCRdb fed the 5' RACE reads into MiXCR, producing one record per CDR3 protein. The sample carries about 300,000 distinct CDR3 sequences, about 12% recorded once. The sample was also linked to a second study, of yellow fever vaccine responses in identical twins.

The specimen was CD8+ T cells sorted from blood. This clonotype was sampled from a woman aged 18-29 years in good health.

The CDR3 loop is CASSEYSLALYNEQFF. The CDR3 DNA reads as TGTGCCAGCAGTGAATATAGCCTAGCGCTTTACAATGAGCAGTTCTTC. The chain links TRBV25-1 to TRBJ2-1, with D perhaps TRBD2 (6 bases). Germline CDR1 is MGHDK and CDR2 is SYGVNS. The V and J ends lost 0 bases and 4 bases respectively, with 13 bases between them. The CDR3 contains 16 residues.